This T cell receptor (beta chain) was identified in a study of blood T cell repertoires in COVID-19. The overall study: Sites in the United States, Italy and Spain provided acute and convalescent COVID-19 samples. T cells, B-cell-depleted T cells, or PBMCs provided the cDNA or gDNA that served as material.

Per the germline V gene, CDR1 is SGDLS and CDR2 is YYNGEE. V lost 4 bases and J lost 5, with 14 bases in between. This CDR3 has 14 amino acids. Assay used: immunoSEQ multiplex PCR; TCRdb lists only in-frame clones, some missing. The data hold under 95,000 clones, with roughly 84% observed a single time. The rearrangement links TRBV9 to TRBJ2-3; D might be TRBD2 (7 bases). This TCR came from a woman older than 75 with acute or convalescent COVID-19. The sample consisted of peripheral blood. Written as DNA, the CDR3 is TGTGCCAGCAGCCCTCCGGGGGGCATAGATACGCAGTATTTT. Its translation: CASSPPGGIDTQYF.